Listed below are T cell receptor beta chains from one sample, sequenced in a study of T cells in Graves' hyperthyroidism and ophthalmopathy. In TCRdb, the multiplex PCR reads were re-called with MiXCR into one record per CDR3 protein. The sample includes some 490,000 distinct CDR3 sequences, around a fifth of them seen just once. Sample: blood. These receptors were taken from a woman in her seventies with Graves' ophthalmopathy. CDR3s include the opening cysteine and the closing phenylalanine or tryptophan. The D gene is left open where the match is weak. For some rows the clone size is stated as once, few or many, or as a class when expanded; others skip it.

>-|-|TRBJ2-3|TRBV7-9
TGTGCCAGCAGCTTCCTTGACGGAGGCACAGATACGCAGTATTTT
CASSFLDGGTDTQYF
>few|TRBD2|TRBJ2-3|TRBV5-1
TGCGCCAGCAGCTTCTCGACTAGCGGGAACGCAGATACGCAGTATTTT
CASSFSTSGNADTQYF
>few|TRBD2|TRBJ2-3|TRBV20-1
TGCAGTGCTCCCCGGACTAGCGGGAGAGCAGATACGCAGTATTTT
CSAPRTSGRADTQYF
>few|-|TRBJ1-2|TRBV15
TGTGCCACCAGCAGTGCACTTGGCAGCTATGGCTACACCTTC
CATSSALGSYGYTF
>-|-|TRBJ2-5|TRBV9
TGTGCCAGCAGCGTAGGGGGGAGTCCCCGGGGGGAGACCCAGTACTTC
CASSVGGSPRGETQYF
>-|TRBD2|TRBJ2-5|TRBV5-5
TGTGCCAGCAGCTTGTTGTCTAGCGGGGCCGACCAAGAGACCCAGTACTTC
CASSLLSSGADQETQYF
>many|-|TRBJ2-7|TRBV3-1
TGTGCCAGCAGCCATGACGTCCCGGGCGAGCAGTACTTC
CASSHDVPGEQYF
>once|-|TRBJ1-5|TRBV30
TGTGCCTGGAGTCGCGGGAGGGATCTCAGCAATCTGCCCCAGCATTTT
CAWSRGRDLSNLPQHF
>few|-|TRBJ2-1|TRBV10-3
TGTGCCATCTCTGGACAGGGGTCAGCGGGGGCCTACAATGAGCAGTTCTTC
CAISGQGSAGAYNEQFF
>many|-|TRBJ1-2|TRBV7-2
TGTGCCAGCAGCCCCGGGACACTTAACTATGGCTACACCTTC
CASSPGTLNYGYTF
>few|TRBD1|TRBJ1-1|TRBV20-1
TGCAGTGCTAGAGCAACAGGGCAGGGGGAAGTTTTCTTT
CSARATGQGEVFF
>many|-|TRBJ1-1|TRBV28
TGTGCCAGCAGTTTAGGGGGGCGCAGCGACACTGAAGCTTTCTTT
CASSLGGRSDTEAFF
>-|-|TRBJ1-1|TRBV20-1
TGCAGTGCTAGAGGTCCGGCCCGGAGGAACACTGAAGCTTTCTTT
CSARGPARRNTEAFF
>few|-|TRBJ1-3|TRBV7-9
TGTGCCAGCAGCGGTTTTCCGGGGGGACACACCATATATTTT
CASSGFPGGHTIYF
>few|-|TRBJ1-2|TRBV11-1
TGTGCCAGCAGCTTAGCAGGGGAAAGAGGCTACACCTTC
CASSLAGERGYTF
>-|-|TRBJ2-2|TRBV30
TGTGCCTGGAGCCTAGGGACAAACACCGGGGAGCTGTTTTTT
CAWSLGTNTGELFF
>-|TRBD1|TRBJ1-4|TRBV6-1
TGTGCCAGCAGTGTGGTGAGGGGACAGGGTGATGAAAAACTGTTTTTT
CASSVVRGQGDEKLFF
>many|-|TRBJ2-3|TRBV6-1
TGTGCCAGCAGTGAGAGCAGGAGCACAGATACGCAGTATTTT
CASSESRSTDTQYF
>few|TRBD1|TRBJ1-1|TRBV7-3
TGTGCCAGCAGCTCGACGTCCGGACAGGAGAACACTGAAGCTTTCTTT
CASSSTSGQENTEAFF
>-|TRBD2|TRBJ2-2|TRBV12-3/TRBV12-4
TGTGCCAGCAGTTTAAGAAAGCGGGGGGGACTCCTACGAGAGAACACCGGGGAGCTGTTTTTT
CASSLRKRGGLLRENTGELFF
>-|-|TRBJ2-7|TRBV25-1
TGTGCCAGCAGCCCTCCCGGGGGGCCCTACGAGCAGTACTTC
CASSPPGGPYEQYF
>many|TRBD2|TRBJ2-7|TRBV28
TGTGCCAGCAACCCACATCCCCCAGGGCTAGCGGGAGAAAACGAGCAGTACTTC
CASNPHPPGLAGENEQYF
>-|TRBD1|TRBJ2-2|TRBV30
TGTGCCTGGAGTGTACCGCAGAGGGGGCGCACCGGGGAGCTGTTTTTT
CAWSVPQRGRTGELFF
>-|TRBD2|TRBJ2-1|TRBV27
TGTGCCAGCAGTTTATTCCCGAGTGGGAGGGCCGGTAATGAGCAGTTCTTC
CASSLFPSGRAGNEQFF
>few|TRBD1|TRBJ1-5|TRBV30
TGTGCCTGGAGTGGGGGACAGCGTCAGCCCCAGCATTTT
CAWSGGQRQPQHF
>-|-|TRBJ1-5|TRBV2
TGTGCCAGCAGTGGATACAGGGTGAGCAATCAGCCCCAGCATTTT
CASSGYRVSNQPQHF
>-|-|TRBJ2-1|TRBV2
TGTGCCAGCAGGGACTTTAGCTCCTACAATGAGCAGTTCTTC
CASRDFSSYNEQFF
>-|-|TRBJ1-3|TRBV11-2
TGTGCCAGCAGCTTAGACCGTCCTCTGGGAGGAAACACCATATATTTT
CASSLDRPLGGNTIYF
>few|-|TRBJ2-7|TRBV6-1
TGTGCCAGCAGACCGGTGGCATTGTGGGAGCAGTACTTC
CASRPVALWEQYF
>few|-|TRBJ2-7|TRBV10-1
TGCGCCAGCAGTGACGGGTTCGGCGAGCAGTACTTC
CASSDGFGEQYF
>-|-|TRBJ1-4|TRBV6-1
TGTGCCAGCAGCGAACGGGGGGTTAATGAAAAACTGTTTTTT
CASSERGVNEKLFF
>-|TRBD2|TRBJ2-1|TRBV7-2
TGTGCCAGCACCCATGGGACTAGCGGAGGAAATGAGCAGTTCTTC
CASTHGTSGGNEQFF
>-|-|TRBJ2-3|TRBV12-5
TGTGCTAGTGCGACTGACCGCACAGATACGCAGTATTTT
CASATDRTDTQYF
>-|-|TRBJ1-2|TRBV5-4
TGTGCCAGCAGCTTGGCCAGGCGCAGGGACTATGGCTACACCTTC
CASSLARRRDYGYTF
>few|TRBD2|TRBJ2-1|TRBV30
TGTGCCTGGAGTGCGACACGGACTAGCTCCTACAATGAGCAGTTCTTC
CAWSATRTSSYNEQFF
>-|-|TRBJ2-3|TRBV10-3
TGTGCCATCAGTGATTCCCGAGGGGGAGATACGCAGTATTTT
CAISDSRGGDTQYF
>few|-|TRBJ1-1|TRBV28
TGTGCCAGCGGGCAGGGCTACACTGAAGCTTTCTTT
CASGQGYTEAFF
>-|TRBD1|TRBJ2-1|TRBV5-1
TGCGCCAGCAGCTTGCAAGACAGGGTAGCGAATGAGCAGTTCTTC
CASSLQDRVANEQFF
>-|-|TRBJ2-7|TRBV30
TGTGCCTGGAGTGCGGCGGGACAGAGGGTTGCCGAGCAGTACTTC
CAWSAAGQRVAEQYF
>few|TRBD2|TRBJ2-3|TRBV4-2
TGTGCCAGCAGCCAAGTTGGAGCGGGAGGGCCTAAAGATACGCAGTATTTT
CASSQVGAGGPKDTQYF
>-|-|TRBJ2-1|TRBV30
TGTGCCTGGAGCCGTAGCGAAATTTACAATGAGCAGTTCTTC
CAWSRSEIYNEQFF